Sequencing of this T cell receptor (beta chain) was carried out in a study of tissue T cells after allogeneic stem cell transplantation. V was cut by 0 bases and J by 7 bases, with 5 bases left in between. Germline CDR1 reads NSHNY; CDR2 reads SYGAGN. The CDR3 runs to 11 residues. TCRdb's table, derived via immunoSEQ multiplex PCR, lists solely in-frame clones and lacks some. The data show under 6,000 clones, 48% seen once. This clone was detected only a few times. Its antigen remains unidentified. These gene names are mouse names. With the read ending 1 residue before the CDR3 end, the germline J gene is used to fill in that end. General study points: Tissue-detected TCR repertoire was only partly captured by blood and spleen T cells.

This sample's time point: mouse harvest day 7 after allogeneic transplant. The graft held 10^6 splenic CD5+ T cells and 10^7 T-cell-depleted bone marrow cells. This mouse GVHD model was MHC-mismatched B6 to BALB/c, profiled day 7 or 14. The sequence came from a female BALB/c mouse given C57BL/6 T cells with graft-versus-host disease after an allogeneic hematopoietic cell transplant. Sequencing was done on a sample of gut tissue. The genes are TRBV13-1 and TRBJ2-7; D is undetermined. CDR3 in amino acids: CASSDAWEQYF. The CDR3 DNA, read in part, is TGTGCCAGCAGTGATGCTTGGGAACAGTAC.